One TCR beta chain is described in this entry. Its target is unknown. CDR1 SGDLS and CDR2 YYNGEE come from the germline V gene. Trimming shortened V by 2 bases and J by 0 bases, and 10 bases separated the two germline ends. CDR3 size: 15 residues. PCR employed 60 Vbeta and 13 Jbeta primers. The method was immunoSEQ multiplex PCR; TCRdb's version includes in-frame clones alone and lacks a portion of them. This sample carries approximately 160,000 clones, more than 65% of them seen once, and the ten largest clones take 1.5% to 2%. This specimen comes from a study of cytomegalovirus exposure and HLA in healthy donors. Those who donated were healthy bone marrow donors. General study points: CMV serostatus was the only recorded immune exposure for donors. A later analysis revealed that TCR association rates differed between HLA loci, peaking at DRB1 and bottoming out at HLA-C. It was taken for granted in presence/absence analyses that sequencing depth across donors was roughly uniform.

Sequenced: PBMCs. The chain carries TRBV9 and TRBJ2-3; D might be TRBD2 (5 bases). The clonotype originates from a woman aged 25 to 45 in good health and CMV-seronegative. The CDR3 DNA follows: TGTGCCAGCAGCGTGGGCGGGTCAAGCACAGATACGCAGTATTTT. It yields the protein CASSVGGSSTDTQYF.